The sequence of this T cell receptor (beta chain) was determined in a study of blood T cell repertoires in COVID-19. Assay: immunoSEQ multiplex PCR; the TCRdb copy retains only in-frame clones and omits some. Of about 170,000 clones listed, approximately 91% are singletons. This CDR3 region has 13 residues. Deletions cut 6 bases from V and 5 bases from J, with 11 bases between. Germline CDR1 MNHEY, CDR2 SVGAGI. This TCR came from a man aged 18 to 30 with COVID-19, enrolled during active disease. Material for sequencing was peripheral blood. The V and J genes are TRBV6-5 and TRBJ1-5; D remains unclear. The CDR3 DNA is TGTGCCAGCAGAAGGTCCGGGGATCAGCCCCAGCATTTT. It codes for CASRRSGDQPQHF.